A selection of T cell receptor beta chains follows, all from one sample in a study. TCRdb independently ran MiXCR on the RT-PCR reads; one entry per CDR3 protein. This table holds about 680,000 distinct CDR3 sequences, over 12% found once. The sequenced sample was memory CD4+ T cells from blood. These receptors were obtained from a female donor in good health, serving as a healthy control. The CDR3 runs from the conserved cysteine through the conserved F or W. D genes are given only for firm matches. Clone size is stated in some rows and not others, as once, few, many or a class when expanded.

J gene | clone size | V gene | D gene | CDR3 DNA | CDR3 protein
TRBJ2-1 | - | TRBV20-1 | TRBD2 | TGCAGTGCTACCCCCCTTTTCGGGAGGGCGAATGAGCAGTTCTTC | CSATPLFGRANEQFF
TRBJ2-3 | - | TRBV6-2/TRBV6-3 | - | TGTGCCAGCAGTTACCCCCAGACTGGGAGGGATACGCAGTATTTT | CASSYPQTGRDTQYF
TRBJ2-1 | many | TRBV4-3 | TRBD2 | TGCGCCAGCAGCCCAGCGGGAGGGAGGAACTACAATGAGCAGTTCTTC | CASSPAGGRNYNEQFF
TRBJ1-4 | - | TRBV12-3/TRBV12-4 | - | TGTGCCAGCAGTTTTGCGGGAGGATCGGAAAAACTGTTTTTT | CASSFAGGSEKLFF
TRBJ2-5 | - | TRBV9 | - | TGTGCCAGCAGCGTAGATTCCGGGTTGGGGGAGACCCAGTACTTC | CASSVDSGLGETQYF
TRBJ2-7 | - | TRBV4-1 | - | TGCGCCAGCAGCCAAGATGGGAGCGGTGACGAGCAGTACTTC | CASSQDGSGDEQYF
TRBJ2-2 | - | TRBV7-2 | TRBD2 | TGTGCCAGCAGCCCGAGCGGGGGGGCCACCGGGGAGCTGTTTTTT | CASSPSGGATGELFF
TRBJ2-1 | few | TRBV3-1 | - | TGTGCCACCGCCTTAGACTCAACAGTTAAAGAGCAGTTCTTC | CATALDSTVKEQFF
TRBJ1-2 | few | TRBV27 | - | TGTGCCAGCAGTTTTACAGGGTATAACTATGGCTACACCTTC | CASSFTGYNYGYTF
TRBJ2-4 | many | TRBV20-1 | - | TGCAGTGCTAGAGGATCTCAGCTACTAGCCAAAAACATTCAGTACTTC | CSARGSQLLAKNIQYF
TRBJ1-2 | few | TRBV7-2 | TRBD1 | TGTGCCAGCAGCCCAGGCGGACAGGGGAGAATAGCCTATGGCTACACCTTC | CASSPGGQGRIAYGYTF
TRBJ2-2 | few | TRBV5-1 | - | TGCGCCAGCAGCTTCCAATTACCCGACAGCGGGGAGCTGTTTTTT | CASSFQLPDSGELFF
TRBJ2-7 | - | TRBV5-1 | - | TGCGCCAGCAGCTTGGAGGGGGGTGACTATGGCGAGCAGTACTTC | CASSLEGGDYGEQYF
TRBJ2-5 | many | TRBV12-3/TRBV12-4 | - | TGTGCCAGCAGTTTACCCCCCAGGGGGACCCAGTACTTC | CASSLPPRGTQYF
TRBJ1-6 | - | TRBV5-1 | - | TGCGCCAGCAGCTTGCCGGGGAGAGGTTCACCCCTCCACTTT | CASSLPGRGSPLHF
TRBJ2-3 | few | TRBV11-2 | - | TGTGCCAGCAGCCCTTATAGTGGGGGCTACAATACGCAGTATTTT | CASSPYSGGYNTQYF
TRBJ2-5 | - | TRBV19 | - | TGTGCCAGTAGTATTTCCTCGACAAGTCCCCAAGAGACCCAGTACTTC | CASSISSTSPQETQYF
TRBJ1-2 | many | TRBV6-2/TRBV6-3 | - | TGTGCCAGCAGTTACCAGGCGGACAGCTATGGCTACACCTTC | CASSYQADSYGYTF
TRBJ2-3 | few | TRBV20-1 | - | TGCAGTGCTAGTGGGTGGGGGAGATGGTTCCCTAGCACAGATACGCAGTATTTT | CSASGWGRWFPSTDTQYF
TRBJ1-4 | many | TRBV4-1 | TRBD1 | TGCGCCAGCAGCCAAGAAGGGGGCCGGAAAAATGAAAAACTGTTTTTT | CASSQEGGRKNEKLFF
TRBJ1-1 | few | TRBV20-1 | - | TGCAGTGCTAGAGAAGGAGGCATGAACACTGAAGCTTTCTTT | CSAREGGMNTEAFF
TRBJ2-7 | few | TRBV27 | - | TGTGCCAGCACCGACAGCCCCCATTCCTACGAGCAGTACTTC | CASTDSPHSYEQYF
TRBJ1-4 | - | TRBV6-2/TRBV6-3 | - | TGTGCCAGCAGTTCAGCCCGGGACGGTGAAAAACTGTTTTTT | CASSSARDGEKLFF
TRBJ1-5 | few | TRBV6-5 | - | TGTGCCAGCAGTTACTCGGCGGTTCCGGCGGGGCAGCCCCAGCATTTT | CASSYSAVPAGQPQHF
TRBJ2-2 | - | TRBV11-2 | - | TGTGCCAGCATCACAGGGCGGGTCGCGAACACCGGGGAGCTGTTTTTT | CASITGRVANTGELFF
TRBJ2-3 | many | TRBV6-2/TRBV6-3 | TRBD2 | TGTGCCAGCAGACGGGACCTAGCGGGATATACGCAGTATTTT | CASRRDLAGYTQYF
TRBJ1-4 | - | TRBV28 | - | TGTGCCAGCAGCAAGGGGGGGGCAAGTGAAAAACTGTTTTTT | CASSKGGASEKLFF
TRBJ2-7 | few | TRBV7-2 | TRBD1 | TGTGCCAGCAGCTTGGACAGGGGATACTTCGAGCAGTACTTC | CASSLDRGYFEQYF
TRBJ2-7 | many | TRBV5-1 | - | TGCGCCAGCAGCTACGACAGGACCTACGAGCAGTACTTC | CASSYDRTYEQYF
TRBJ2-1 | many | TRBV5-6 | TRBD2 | TGTGCCAGCAGCTTCGACGTCCCGGGACTAGCGGGAGGTAACAATGAGCAGTTCTTC | CASSFDVPGLAGGNNEQFF
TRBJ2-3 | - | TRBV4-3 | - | TGCGCCAGCAGCCAGAGTTGGAGGAGTAAAATCAAAGCCGGCGTCACAGATACGCAGTATTTT | CASSQSWRSKIKAGVTDTQYF
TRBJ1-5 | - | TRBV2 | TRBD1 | TGTGCCAGCAGTGGCCAGGGGGCGGGACAGCCCCAGCATTTT | CASSGQGAGQPQHF
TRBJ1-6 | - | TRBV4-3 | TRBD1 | TGCGCCAGCAGCCAAGATCCGACGGCAGGGGGCGCGGTGGGGGGCTCACCCCTCCACTTT | CASSQDPTAGGAVGGSPLHF
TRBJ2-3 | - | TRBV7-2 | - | TGTGCCAGCCAAAGGGTCGGGGGAACCACAGATACGCAGTATTTT | CASQRVGGTTDTQYF
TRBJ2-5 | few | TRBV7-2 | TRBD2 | TGTGCCAGCAGCTTAGACGGGACTAGGACAGAGACCCAGTACTTC | CASSLDGTRTETQYF
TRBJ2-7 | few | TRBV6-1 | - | TGTGCCGCCGGAAGCCCTAGATCCTACGAGCAGTACTTC | CAAGSPRSYEQYF
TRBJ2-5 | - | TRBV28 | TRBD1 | TGTGCCAGCAGACGGACAGGCTGGGAGACCCAGTACTTC | CASRRTGWETQYF
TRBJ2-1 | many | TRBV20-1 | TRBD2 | TGCAGTGCTAGAGATGCAGCGGGGAAAAACAATGAGCAGTTCTTC | CSARDAAGKNNEQFF
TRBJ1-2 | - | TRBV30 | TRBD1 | TGTGCCTGGAGTAGACAGGGATTCTATGGCTACACCTTC | CAWSRQGFYGYTF
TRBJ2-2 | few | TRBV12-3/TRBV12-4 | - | TGTGCCATTAGCCAACAGAACACCGGGGAGCTGTTTTTT | CAISQQNTGELFF
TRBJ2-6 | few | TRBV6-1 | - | TGTGCCAGCAGGGGGGCTGGGGGCGCTGGGGCCAACGTCCTGACTTTC | CASRGAGGAGANVLTF
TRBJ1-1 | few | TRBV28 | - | TGTGCCAGCAGACACCCAACTGCGGAAGCTTTCTTT | CASRHPTAEAFF
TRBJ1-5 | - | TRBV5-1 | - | TGCGCCAGCAGCGTAGACAGCTTGGAGCCCCAGCATTTT | CASSVDSLEPQHF
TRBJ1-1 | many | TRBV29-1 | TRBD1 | TGCAGCACGAAACAGGGGGCATGGACTGAAGCTTTCTTT | CSTKQGAWTEAFF
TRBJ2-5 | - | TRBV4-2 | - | TGTGCCAGCAGCCAAGATCTTGGGCAGGGAGGAGAGACCCAGTACTTC | CASSQDLGQGGETQYF
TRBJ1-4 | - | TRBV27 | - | TGTGCCTCAAGGGCGGGGGGAGCATACGAAAAACTGTTTTTT | CASRAGGAYEKLFF